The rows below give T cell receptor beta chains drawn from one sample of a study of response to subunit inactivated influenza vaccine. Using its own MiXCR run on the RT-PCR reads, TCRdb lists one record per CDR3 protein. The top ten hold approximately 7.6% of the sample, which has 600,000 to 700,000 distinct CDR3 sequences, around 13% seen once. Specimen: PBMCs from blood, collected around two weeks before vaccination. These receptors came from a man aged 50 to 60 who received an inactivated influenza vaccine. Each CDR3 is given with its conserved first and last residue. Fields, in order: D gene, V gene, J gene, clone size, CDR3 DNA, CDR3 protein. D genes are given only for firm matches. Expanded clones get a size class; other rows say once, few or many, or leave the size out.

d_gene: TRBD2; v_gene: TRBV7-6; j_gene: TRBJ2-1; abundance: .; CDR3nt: TGTGCCAGCAGCGGTAGCGGGAGGGGAAGTGAGCAGTTCTTC; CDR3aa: CASSGSGRGSEQFF
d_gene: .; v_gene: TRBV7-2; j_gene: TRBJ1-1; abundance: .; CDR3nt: TGTGCCAGCAGCTCGTTAGTGGTTGTGACTGAAGCTTTCTTT; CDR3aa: CASSSLVVVTEAFF
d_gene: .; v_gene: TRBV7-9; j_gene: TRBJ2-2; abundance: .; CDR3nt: TGTGCCAGCAGCTTAGCGGAAGGCCCGGGGGAGCTGTTTTTT; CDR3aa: CASSLAEGPGELFF
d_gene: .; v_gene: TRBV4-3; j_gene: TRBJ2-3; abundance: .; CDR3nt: TGCGCCAGCAGCCAGAGGGGCTTTGGTAATACGCAGTATTTT; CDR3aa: CASSQRGFGNTQYF
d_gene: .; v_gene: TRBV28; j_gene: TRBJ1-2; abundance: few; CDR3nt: TGTGCCAGCAGTTTATGGGTCGACAGGAGGCACTATGGCTACACCTTC; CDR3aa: CASSLWVDRRHYGYTF
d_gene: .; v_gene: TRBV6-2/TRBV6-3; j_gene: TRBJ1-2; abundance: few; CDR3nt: TGTGCCAGCAGCCACGGACGGATCTATGGCTACACCTTC; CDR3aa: CASSHGRIYGYTF
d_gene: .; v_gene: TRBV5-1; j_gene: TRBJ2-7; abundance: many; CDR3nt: TGCGCCAGCAGCCAAAGGGCAGGGTATGACGAGCAGTACTTC; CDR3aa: CASSQRAGYDEQYF
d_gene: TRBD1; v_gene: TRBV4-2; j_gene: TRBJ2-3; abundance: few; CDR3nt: TGTGCCAGCAGCCAAGGAACAGGGGGCTTGGAAGATACGCAGTATTTT; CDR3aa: CASSQGTGGLEDTQYF
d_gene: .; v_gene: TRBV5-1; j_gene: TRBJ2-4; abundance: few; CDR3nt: TGCGCCAGCAGCTTGGTGACCGGCGGCCACTCCAAAAACATTCAGTACTTC; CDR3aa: CASSLVTGGHSKNIQYF
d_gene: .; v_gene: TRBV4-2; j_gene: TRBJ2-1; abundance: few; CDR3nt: TGTGCCAGCAGCCAAGTCATTCTCCGGGACAACAATGAGCAGTTCTTC; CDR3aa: CASSQVILRDNNEQFF